These 10 T cell receptor beta chains originate from one sample sequenced in a study of cytomegalovirus exposure and HLA in healthy donors. The table came from immunoSEQ multiplex PCR; TCRdb's copy has only in-frame clones and leaves some out. The sample shows under 75,000 clones, around four fifths of them seen only once. The sample taken for sequencing was PBMCs. The receptors were gathered from a man in his thirties or forties in good health and CMV-seronegative.

The chain carries TRBV4-3 and TRBJ1-1; D may be TRBD1 (5 bases). Germline V gene data show CDR1 as LGHNA and CDR2 as YSLEER. The CDR3 consists of 15 residues. V was trimmed by 1 base and J by 0 bases, leaving 9 bases between them. The CDR3 nucleotides read TGCGCCAGCAGCCAAGCAAACAGGATGAACACTGAAGCTTTCTTT. This translates into CASSQANRMNTEAFF.

The chain employs TRBV4-1 and TRBJ1-2; maybe TRBD1 (5 bases). CDR3 length equals 15 residues. CDR1 MGHRA and CDR2 YSYEKL come from the germline V gene. V lost 1 base and J lost 6, with 15 bases in between. CDR3 residues: CASSQGRDSTDGYTF. Written as DNA, the CDR3 is TGCGCCAGCAGCCAAGGGAGAGACAGTACCGATGGCTACACCTTC.

This clone was counted once. The chain employs TRBV29-1 and TRBJ2-2, with D possibly being TRBD1 (5 bases). V lost 7 bases and J 1 base, leaving 10 bases between the germline ends. Germline assignment: CDR1 SQVTM and CDR2 ANQGSEA. CDR3 length: 13 residues. The CDR3 coding sequence is TGCAGCGGCCGACAGCAGAACACCGGGGAGCTGTTTTTT. Translated: CSGRQQNTGELFF.

The V and J genes are TRBV5-4 and TRBJ1-1; D is unclear. CDR3 length: 15 amino acids. The germline gives CDR1 SGHNT, CDR2 YYREEE (reference sequence). The V gene lost 4 bases and the J gene lost 0 bases, with 13 bases spanning the gap. CDR3 amino acids: CASSDTKQMNTEAFF. CDR3 nucleotides: TGTGCCAGCAGCGACACGAAGCAGATGAACACTGAAGCTTTCTTT.

The chain is built from TRBV27 and TRBJ2-3; D possibly corresponds to TRBD2 (6 bases). The CDR3 is made up of 13 amino acids. Germline V gene data show CDR1 as MNHEY and CDR2 as SMNVEV (reference sequence). The V end was cut by 7 bases, the J end by 2 bases, with 10 bases between. DNA for the CDR3: TGTGCCAGCACGGGAGTTCCCACAGATACGCAGTATTTT. This sequence encodes CASTGVPTDTQYF.

The DNA of the CDR3 is TGTGCCAGCAGTTTAAAGTCCCCGCGCGGCAATATGGACTATGGCTACACCTTC. Its translation: CASSLKSPRGNMDYGYTF. This chain connects TRBV27 to TRBJ1-2; D remains ambiguous. The length of the CDR3 is 18 residues. Per germline, CDR1 MNHEY and CDR2 SMNVEV (reference sequence). Trimming left V 2 bases short and J 3 bases short, with 22 bases between.

The chain employs TRBV5-1 and TRBJ1-4; 10 bases are a match to TRBD1. The germline gives CDR1 SGHRS, CDR2 YFSETQ. The CDR3 sequence is 15 residues long. V lost 6 bases and J lost 5; bases outside the gene matches: 7. The CDR3 DNA follows: TGCGCCAGCAAGACAGGGGGCTTCGAAAATGAAAAACTGTTTTTT. Protein: CASKTGGFENEKLFF.

The chain links TRBV9 to TRBJ2-7, with 7 bases matching TRBD1. After removal of 1 base from V and 3 bases from J, the junction contained 7 bases not matched to a gene. CDR1 and CDR2 from the germline V gene are SGDLS and YYNGEE. The CDR3 contains 15 residues. In nucleotides, the CDR3 is TGTGCCAGCAGCGTAAGGACAGGACCCAGCTACGAGCAGTACTTC. Encoded protein: CASSVRTGPSYEQYF.

The rearrangement uses TRBV19 and TRBJ1-1, with D tentatively TRBD1 (5 bases). The CDR3 runs 16 residues. V lost 1 base to trimming and J lost 0 bases, with 12 bases between them. Germline CDR1 and CDR2: LNHDA and SQIVND (reference sequence). CDR3 nucleotides: TGTGCCAGTAGTATAGTTTCCAGGGCCATGAACACTGAAGCTTTCTTT. Translation: CASSIVSRAMNTEAFF.

V gene TRBV28 combines with J gene TRBJ2-7; the match to TRBD1 covers 12 bases. The CDR3 is 14 residues long. V shed 5 bases, J shed 6 bases, and the junction held 5 bases outside the gene matches. Per germline, CDR1 MDHEN and CDR2 SYDVKM. CDR3 sequence: CASSPGTGGPEQYV. The CDR3 coding sequence is TGTGCCAGCAGTCCCGGGACAGGGGGCCCCGAGCAGTACGTC.